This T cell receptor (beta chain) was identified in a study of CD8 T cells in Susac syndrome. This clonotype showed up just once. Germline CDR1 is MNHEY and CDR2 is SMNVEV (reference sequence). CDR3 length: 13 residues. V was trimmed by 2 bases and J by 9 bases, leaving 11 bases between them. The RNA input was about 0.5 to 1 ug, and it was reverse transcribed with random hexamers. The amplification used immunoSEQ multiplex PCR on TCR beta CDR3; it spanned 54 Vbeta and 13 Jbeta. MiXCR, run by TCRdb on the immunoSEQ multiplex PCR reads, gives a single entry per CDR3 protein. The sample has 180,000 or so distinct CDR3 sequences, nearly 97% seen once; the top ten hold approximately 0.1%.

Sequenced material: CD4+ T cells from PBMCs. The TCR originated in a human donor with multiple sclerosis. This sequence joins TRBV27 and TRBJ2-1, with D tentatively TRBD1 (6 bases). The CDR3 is CASSLQGSGEQFF. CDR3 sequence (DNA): TGTGCCAGCAGTTTACAGGGGAGCGGTGAGCAGTTCTTC.